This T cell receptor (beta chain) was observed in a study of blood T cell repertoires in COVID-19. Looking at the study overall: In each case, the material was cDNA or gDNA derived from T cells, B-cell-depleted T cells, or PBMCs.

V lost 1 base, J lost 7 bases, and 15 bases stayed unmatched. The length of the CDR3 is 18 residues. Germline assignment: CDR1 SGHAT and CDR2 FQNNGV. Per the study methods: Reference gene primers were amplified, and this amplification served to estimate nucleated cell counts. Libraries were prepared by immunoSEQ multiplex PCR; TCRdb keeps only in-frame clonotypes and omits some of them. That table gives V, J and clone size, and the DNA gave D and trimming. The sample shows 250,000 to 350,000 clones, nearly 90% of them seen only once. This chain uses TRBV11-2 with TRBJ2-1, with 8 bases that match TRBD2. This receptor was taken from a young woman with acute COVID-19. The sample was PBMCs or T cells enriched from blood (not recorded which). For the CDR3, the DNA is TGTGCCAGCAGCTTAGTCGGGAGGGCCCCCCTGATGGGGAATGAGCAGTTCTTC. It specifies CASSLVGRAPLMGNEQFF.